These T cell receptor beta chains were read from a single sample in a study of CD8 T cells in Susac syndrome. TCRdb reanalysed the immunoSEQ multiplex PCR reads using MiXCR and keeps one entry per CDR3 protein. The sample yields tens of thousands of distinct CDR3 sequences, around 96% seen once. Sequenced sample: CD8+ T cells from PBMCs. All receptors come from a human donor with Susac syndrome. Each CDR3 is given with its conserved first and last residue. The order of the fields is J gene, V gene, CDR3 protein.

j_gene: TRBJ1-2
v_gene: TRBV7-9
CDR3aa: CATVIPRTEDYGYTF

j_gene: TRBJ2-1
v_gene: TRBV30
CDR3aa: CAWDKTGGRHNEQFF

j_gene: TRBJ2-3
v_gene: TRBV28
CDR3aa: CASSRTSGGTTDTQYF

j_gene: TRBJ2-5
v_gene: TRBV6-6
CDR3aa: CASSWIQETQYF

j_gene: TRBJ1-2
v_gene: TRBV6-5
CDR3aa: CASGQQRGYTF

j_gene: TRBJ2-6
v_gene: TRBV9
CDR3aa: CASSATPGQISGANVLTF

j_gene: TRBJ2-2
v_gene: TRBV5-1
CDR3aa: CASSPENTGELFF

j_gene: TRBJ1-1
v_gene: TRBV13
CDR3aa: CASSQGVWGDNTEAFF

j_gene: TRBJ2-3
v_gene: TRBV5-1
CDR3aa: CASRLAGDTQYF

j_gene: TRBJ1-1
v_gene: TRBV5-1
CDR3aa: CASSLGIEAFF

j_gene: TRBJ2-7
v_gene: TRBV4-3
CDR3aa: CASSLATPGQGHEQYF

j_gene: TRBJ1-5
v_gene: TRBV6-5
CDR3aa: CASSYSYGTGVNQPQHF

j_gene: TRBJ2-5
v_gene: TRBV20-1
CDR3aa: CSAREASGGLQETQYF